This entry describes one T cell receptor beta chain. This sample is drawn from a study of control samples from healthy donors and cancer patients. Libraries were prepared by immunoSEQ multiplex PCR; TCRdb keeps only in-frame clonotypes and omits some of them. The data show over 90,000 clones, about 91% seen once. Specimen: blood. The clonotype originates from a woman aged 18-29 years in good health.

The CDR3 reads CASSPSSGSSYEQYF. CDR3 sequence (DNA): TGTGCCAGCAGTCCCTCCAGCGGGAGCTCCTACGAGCAGTACTTC. This chain connects TRBV6-4 to TRBJ2-7; 8 bases agree with TRBD2. V lost 5 bases and J lost 0; bases outside the gene matches: 6. Germline V gives CDR1 MRHNA, CDR2 SNTAGT. This CDR3 contains 15 residues.